This T cell receptor (beta chain) derives from a study of STAT3 mutations in large granular lymphocyte leukemia. This table comes from immunoSEQ multiplex PCR, and its TCRdb copy is limited to in-frame clones, with some not included. The data contain some 7,000 clones, around 52% of them singletons. Study results and caveats: Every T-cell large granular lymphocyte leukemia patient had at least one immunodominant TCR beta clonotype.

Between the trimmed V and J ends, which lost 0 bases and 5 bases, there was a span of 10 bases. CDR3 length: 14 residues. Germline V gives CDR1 LGHNA, CDR2 YNFKEQ. The sample holds a few counts of this clone. The antigen remains unidentified. The specimen sequenced was peripheral blood mononuclear cells. The chain joins TRBV4-2 to TRBJ2-5, with unresolved D. The TCR was taken from a boy between 5 and 17 years old with T-cell large granular lymphocyte leukemia. Some clones in this sample may be carry-over from other donors' samples. CDR3 coding DNA: TGTGCCAGCAGCCAAGATTGGGGTTTGGAGACCCAGTACTTC. Protein product: CASSQDWGLETQYF.